This T cell receptor beta chain was identified in a study of control samples from healthy donors and cancer patients. This clone was seen once. The length of the CDR3 is 16 residues. Per the germline V gene, CDR1 is LNHDA and CDR2 is SQIVND (reference sequence). The V gene end was trimmed by 5 bases and the J gene end by 4 bases; junction bases not matched to a gene: 9. The repertoire was sequenced with immunoSEQ multiplex PCR; TCRdb's copy has only in-frame clones and lacks some. The sample includes some 120,000 clones, 93% of them seen just once. The receptor comes from a young man in good health. This sequence joins TRBV19 and TRBJ2-1, with 9 bases identical to TRBD2. Source material: blood. The CDR3 is CASSRQASGIYNEQFF. The DNA for the CDR3 is TGTGCCAGTAGTCGCCAGGCTAGCGGGATTTACAATGAGCAGTTCTTC.